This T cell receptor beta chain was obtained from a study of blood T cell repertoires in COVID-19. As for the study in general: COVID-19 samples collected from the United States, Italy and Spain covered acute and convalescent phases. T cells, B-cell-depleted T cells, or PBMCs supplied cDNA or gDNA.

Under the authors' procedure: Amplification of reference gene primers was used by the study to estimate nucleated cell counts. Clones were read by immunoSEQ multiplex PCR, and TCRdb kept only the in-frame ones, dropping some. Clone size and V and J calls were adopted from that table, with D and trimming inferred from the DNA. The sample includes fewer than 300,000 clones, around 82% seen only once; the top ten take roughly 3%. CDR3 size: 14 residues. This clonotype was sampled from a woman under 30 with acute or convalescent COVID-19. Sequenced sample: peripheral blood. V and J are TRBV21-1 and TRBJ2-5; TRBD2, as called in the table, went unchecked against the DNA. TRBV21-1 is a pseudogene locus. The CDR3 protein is CAIFGGEPQETQYF. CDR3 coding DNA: TGTGCCATCTTTGGGGGGGAGCCCCAAGAGACCCAGTACTTC.